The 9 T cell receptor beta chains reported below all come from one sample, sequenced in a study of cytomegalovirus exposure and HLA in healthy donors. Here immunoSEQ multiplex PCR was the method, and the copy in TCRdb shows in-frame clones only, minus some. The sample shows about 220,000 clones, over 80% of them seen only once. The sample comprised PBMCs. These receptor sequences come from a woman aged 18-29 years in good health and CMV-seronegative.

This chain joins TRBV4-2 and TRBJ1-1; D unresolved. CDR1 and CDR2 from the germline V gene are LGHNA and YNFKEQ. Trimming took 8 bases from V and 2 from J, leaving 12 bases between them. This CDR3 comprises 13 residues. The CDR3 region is CASEPRKNTEAFF. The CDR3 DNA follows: TGTGCCAGCGAACCCAGGAAAAACACTGAAGCTTTCTTT.

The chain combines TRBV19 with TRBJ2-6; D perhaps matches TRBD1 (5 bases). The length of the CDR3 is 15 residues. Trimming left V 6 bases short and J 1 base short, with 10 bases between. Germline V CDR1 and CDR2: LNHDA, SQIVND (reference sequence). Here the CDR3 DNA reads TGTGCCAGTAGCCCAGGGATATCTGGGGCCAACGTCCTGACTTTC. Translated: CASSPGISGANVLTF.

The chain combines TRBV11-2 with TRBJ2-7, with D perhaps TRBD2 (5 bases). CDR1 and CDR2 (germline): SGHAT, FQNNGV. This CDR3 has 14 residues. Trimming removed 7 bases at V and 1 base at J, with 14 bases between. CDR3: CASTPPSGSYEQYF. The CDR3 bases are TGTGCCAGCACCCCCCCATCGGGGTCCTACGAGCAGTACTTC.

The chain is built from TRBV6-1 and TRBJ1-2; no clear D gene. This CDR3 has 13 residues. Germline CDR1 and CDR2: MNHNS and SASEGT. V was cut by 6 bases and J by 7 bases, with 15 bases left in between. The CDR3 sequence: CASRGRREGGYTF. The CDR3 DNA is TGTGCCAGCAGGGGGAGGCGGGAAGGTGGCTACACCTTC.

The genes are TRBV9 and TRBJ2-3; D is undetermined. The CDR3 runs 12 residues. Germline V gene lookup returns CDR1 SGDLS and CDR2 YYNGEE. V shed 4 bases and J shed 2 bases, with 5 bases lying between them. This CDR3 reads CASSPNTDTQYF. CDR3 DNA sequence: TGTGCCAGCAGCCCTAACACAGATACGCAGTATTTT.

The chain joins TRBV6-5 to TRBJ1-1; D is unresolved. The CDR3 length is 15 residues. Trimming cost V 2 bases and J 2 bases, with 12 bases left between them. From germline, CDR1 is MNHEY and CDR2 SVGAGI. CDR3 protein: CASSYPGLPNTEAFF. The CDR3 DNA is TGTGCCAGCAGTTACCCGGGTCTACCCAACACTGAAGCTTTCTTT.

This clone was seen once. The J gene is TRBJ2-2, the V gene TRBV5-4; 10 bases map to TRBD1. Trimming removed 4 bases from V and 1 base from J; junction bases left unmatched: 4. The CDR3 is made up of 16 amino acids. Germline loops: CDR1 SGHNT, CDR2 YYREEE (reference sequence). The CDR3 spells CASSPGQGWNTGELFF. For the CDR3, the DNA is TGTGCCAGCAGCCCGGGACAGGGGTGGAACACCGGGGAGCTGTTTTTT. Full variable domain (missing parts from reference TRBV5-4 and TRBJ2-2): ETGVTQSPTHLIKTRGQQVTLRCSSQSGHNTVSWYQQALGQGPQFIFQYYREEENGRGNFPPRFSGLQFPNYSSELNVNALELDDSALYLCASSPGQGWNTGELFFGEGSRLTVL.

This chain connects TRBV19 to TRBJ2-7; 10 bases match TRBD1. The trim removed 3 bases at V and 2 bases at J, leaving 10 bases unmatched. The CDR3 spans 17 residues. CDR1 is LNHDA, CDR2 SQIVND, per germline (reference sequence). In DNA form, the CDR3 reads TGTGCCAGTAGTATCAAACGTACCGGGACAGGGGCCTACGAGCAGTACTTC. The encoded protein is CASSIKRTGTGAYEQYF. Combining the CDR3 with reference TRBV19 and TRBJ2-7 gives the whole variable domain DGGITQSPKYLFRKEGQNVTLSCEQNLNHDAMYWYRQDPGQGLRLIYYSQIVNDFQKGDIAEGYSVSREKKESFPLTVTSAQKNPTAFYLCASSIKRTGTGAYEQYFGPGTRLTVT.

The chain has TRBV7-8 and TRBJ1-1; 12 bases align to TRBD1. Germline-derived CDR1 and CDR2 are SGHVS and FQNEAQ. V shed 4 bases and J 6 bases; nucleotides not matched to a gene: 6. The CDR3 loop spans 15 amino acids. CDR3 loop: CASSSGTGGSSEAFF. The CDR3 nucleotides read TGTGCCAGCAGCTCCGGGACAGGGGGCAGTTCTGAAGCTTTCTTT.